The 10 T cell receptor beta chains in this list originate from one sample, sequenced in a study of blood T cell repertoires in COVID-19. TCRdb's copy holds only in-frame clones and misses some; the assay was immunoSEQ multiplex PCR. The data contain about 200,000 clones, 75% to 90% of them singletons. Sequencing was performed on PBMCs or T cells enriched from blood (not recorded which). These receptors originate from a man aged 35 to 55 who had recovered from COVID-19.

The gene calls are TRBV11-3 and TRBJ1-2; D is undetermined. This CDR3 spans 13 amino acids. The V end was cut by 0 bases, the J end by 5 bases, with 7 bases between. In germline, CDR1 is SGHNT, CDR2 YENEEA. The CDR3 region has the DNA TGTGCCAGCAGCTTAGACCCCTTTTATGGCTACACCTTC. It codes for CASSLDPFYGYTF.

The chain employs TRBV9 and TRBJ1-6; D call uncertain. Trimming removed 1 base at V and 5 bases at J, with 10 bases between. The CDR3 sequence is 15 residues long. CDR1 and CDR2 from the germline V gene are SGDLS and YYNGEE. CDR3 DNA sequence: TGTGCCAGCAGCGTAACGGGAACCAATAATTCACCCCTCCACTTT. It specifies CASSVTGTNNSPLHF.

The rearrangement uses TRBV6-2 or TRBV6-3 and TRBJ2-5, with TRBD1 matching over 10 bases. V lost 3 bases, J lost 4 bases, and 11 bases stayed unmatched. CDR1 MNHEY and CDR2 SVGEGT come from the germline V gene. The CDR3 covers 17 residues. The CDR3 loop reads CASSYGARTGGTETQYF. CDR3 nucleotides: TGTGCCAGCAGTTATGGGGCCCGGACAGGGGGAACAGAGACCCAGTACTTC.

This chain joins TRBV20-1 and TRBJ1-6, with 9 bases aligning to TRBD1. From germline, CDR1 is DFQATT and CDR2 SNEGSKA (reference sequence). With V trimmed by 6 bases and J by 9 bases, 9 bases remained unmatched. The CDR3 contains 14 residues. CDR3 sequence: CSASRDRELSPLHF. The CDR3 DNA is TGCAGTGCCAGTCGGGACAGGGAGCTTTCACCCCTCCACTTT.

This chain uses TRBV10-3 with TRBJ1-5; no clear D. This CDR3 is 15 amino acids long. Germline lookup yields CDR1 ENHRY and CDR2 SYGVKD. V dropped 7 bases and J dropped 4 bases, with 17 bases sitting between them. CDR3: CAIKKEGSINQPQHF. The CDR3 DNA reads TGTGCCATCAAAAAGGAGGGTTCGATAAATCAGCCCCAGCATTTT.

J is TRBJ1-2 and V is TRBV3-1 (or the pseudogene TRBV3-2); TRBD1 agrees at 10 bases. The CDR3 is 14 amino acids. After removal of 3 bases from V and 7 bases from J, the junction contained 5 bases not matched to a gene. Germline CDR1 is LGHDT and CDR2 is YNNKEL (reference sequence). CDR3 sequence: CASSQETGGGGYTF. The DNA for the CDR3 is TGTGCCAGCAGCCAGGAGACAGGGGGCGGTGGCTACACCTTC.

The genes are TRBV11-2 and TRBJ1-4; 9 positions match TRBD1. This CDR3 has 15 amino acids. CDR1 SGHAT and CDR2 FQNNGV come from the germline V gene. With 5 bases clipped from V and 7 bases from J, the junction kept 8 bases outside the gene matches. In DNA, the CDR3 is TGTGCCAGCAGCGATACAGGGGGCTTCGGTGAAAAACTGTTTTTT. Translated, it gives CASSDTGGFGEKLFF.

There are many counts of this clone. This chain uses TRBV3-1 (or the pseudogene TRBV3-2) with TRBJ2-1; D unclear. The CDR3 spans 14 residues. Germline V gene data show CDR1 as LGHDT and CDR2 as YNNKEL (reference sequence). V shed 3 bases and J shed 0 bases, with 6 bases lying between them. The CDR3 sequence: CASSQAHSYNEQFF. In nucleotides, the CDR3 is TGTGCCAGCAGCCAGGCCCACTCCTACAATGAGCAGTTCTTC.

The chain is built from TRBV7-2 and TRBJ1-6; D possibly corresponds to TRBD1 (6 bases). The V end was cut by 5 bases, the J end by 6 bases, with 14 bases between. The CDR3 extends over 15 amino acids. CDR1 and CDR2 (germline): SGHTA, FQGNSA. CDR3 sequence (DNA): TGTGCCAGCAGCGGGACGGACAGTCTTAATTCACCCCTCCACTTT. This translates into CASSGTDSLNSPLHF.

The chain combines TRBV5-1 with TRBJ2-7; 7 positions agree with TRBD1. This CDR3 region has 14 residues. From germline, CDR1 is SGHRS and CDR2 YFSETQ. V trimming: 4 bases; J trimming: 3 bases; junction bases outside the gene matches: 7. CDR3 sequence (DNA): TGCGCCAGCAGCCCTGACAGGGAAGGCTACGAGCAGTACTTC. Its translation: CASSPDREGYEQYF. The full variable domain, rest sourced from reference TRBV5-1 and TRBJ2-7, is KAGVTQTPRYLIKTRGQQVTLSCSPISGHRSVSWYQQTPGQGLQFLFEYFSETQRNKGNFPGRFSGRQFSNSRSEMNVSTLELGDSALYLCASSPDREGYEQYFGPGTRLTVT.